A selection of T cell receptor beta chains follows, all from one sample in a study of graft-versus-host responses after intestinal transplantation. Their antigens are not known. Generated by immunoSEQ multiplex PCR, the TCRdb table keeps only in-frame clones and is missing some. Of 130,000 to 150,000 clones in the sample, about nine tenths were seen once. Here the sequenced sample was unstimulated CD4+ T cells sorted from spleen or lymph node cells, taken before intestinal transplant. The origin of the receptors is a human donor who received an intestinal transplant. The CDR3 runs from the conserved cysteine through the conserved F or W. The D gene is left open where the match is weak. Only part of the rows carry a size: once, few, many, or a class if the clone is expanded.

clone size	D gene	V gene	J gene	CDR3 protein	CDR3 DNA
-	-	TRBV28	TRBJ1-2	CASSFSHVRGGYTF	TGTGCCAGCAGTTTTTCCCATGTCAGGGGTGGCTACACCTTC
-	-	TRBV5-8	TRBJ2-3	CASSLGAGRTDTQYF	TGTGCCAGCAGCCTGGGGGCGGGGCGCACAGATACGCAGTATTTT
-	TRBD1	TRBV7-2	TRBJ2-1	CASSSSGQGARNEQFF	TGTGCCAGCAGCTCCAGTGGCCAGGGGGCGAGGAATGAGCAGTTCTTC
-	-	TRBV7-2	TRBJ2-7	CASSLDHGSYEQYF	TGTGCCAGCAGCTTAGACCATGGGAGCTACGAGCAGTACTTC
-	TRBD1	TRBV30	TRBJ2-1	CAWSVGQGAFNEQFF	TGTGCCTGGAGTGTAGGGCAGGGGGCCTTCAATGAGCAGTTCTTC
few	-	TRBV10-3	TRBJ1-2	CAISESNNYGYTF	TGTGCCATCAGTGAGTCTAATAACTATGGCTACACCTTC
-	-	TRBV18	TRBJ2-1	CASSPQFIRPFSYNEQFF	TGTGCCAGCTCACCCCAGTTTATAAGGCCCTTCTCCTACAATGAGCAGTTCTTC
-	TRBD2	TRBV9	TRBJ2-5	CASSVAGGPQETQYF	TGTGCCAGCAGCGTAGCGGGAGGGCCCCAAGAGACCCAGTACTTC
-	-	TRBV28	TRBJ2-7	CASSFNNEQYF	TGTGCCAGCAGTTTTAACAACGAGCAGTACTTC
-	TRBD2	TRBV6-5	TRBJ2-1	CASRRLAGPYNEQFF	TGTGCCAGCAGGCGACTAGCGGGACCCTACAATGAGCAGTTCTTC
-	-	TRBV27	TRBJ1-4	CASKAVSTPNEKLFF	TGTGCCAGCAAAGCCGTATCAACTCCGAATGAAAAACTGTTTTTT
-	TRBD1	TRBV7-2	TRBJ2-5	CASSKTGEETQYF	TGTGCCAGCAGCAAGACAGGGGAAGAGACCCAGTACTTC
-	-	TRBV19	TRBJ2-1	CASSIGAVLVYNEQFF	TGTGCCAGTAGTATAGGAGCGGTCTTGGTCTACAATGAGCAGTTCTTC
-	-	TRBV30	TRBJ2-7	CAWSLMNEQYF	TGTGCCTGGAGTTTAATGAACGAGCAGTACTTC
-	-	TRBV30	TRBJ1-5	CAYQHRDQPQHF	TGTGCCTATCAACACAGAGACCAGCCCCAGCATTTT
-	TRBD2	TRBV2	TRBJ2-2	CASTLTGTSGYSNTGELFF	TGTGCCAGCACCCTAACCGGGACTAGCGGGTACTCGAACACCGGGGAGCTGTTTTTT
-	TRBD1	TRBV27	TRBJ2-7	CASSQTGGPDEQYF	TGTGCCAGCAGCCAGACAGGGGGCCCTGACGAGCAGTACTTC
-	-	TRBV7-8	TRBJ1-1	CASSFQNTVVLAEAFF	TGTGCCAGCAGCTTTCAAAACACAGTTGTGTTGGCTGAAGCTTTCTTT
-	TRBD1	TRBV6-5	TRBJ1-2	CASSYSGTGSYGYTF	TGTGCCAGCAGTTACTCGGGGACAGGGAGCTATGGCTACACCTTC
-	TRBD2	TRBV30	TRBJ2-5	CAWSEETSGQETQYF	TGTGCCTGGAGTGAGGAGACTAGCGGCCAAGAGACCCAGTACTTC
-	-	TRBV6-5	TRBJ1-5	CASRLTKGGNQPQHF	TGTGCCAGCAGGTTGACCAAAGGGGGCAATCAGCCCCAGCATTTT
-	TRBD2	TRBV27	TRBJ2-3	CASSFGLAVTDTQYF	TGTGCCAGCAGTTTCGGACTAGCGGTCACAGATACGCAGTATTTT
-	-	TRBV18	TRBJ1-2	CASSPRGEPSNYGYTF	TGTGCCAGCTCACCACGGGGAGAGCCATCTAACTATGGCTACACCTTC
-	TRBD1	TRBV7-2	TRBJ1-4	CASSLATGGIGEKLFF	TGTGCCAGCAGCTTAGCGACAGGGGGGATTGGTGAAAAACTGTTTTTT
-	TRBD1	TRBV6-4	TRBJ1-2	CASSESWDRDYYGYTF	TGTGCCAGCAGTGAGTCCTGGGACAGGGACTACTATGGCTACACCTTC
-	-	TRBV20-1	TRBJ2-1	CSANRGGEQFF	TGCAGTGCTAATCGGGGAGGTGAGCAGTTCTTC